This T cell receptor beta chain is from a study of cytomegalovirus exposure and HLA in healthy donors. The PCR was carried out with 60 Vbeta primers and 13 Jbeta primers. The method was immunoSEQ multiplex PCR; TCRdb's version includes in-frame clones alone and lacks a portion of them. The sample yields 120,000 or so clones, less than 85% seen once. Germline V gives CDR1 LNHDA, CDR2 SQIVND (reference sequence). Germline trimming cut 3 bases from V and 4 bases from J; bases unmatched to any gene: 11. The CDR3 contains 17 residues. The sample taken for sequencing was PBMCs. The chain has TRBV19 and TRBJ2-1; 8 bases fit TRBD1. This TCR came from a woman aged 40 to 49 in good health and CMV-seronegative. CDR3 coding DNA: TGTGCCAGTAGTATCCCCCCTCGGGACAGGCCTTACAATGAGCAGTTCTTC. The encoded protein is CASSIPPRDRPYNEQFF. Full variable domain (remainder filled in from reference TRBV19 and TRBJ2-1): DGGITQSPKYLFRKEGQNVTLSCEQNLNHDAMYWYRQDPGQGLRLIYYSQIVNDFQKGDIAEGYSVSREKKESFPLTVTSAQKNPTAFYLCASSIPPRDRPYNEQFFGPGTRLTVL.